Below, 9 T cell receptor beta chains from the same sample are listed, as sequenced in a study of T cell responses to AZD1222 COVID-19 vaccine. Profiling relied on immunoSEQ multiplex PCR, and the TCRdb table lists in-frame clones only, not all of them. Of roughly 140,000 clones listed, around 91% were seen once; the top ten hold roughly 5.5%. The input for sequencing was peripheral blood, taken on day 0 of AZD1222 vaccination. These receptors came from an adult in good health.

The gene calls are TRBV6-5 and TRBJ2-3; no definite D call. CDR1 and CDR2 (germline): MNHEY, SVGAGI. This CDR3 spans 11 amino acids. Trimming shortened V by 7 bases and J by 3 bases, and 5 bases separated the two germline ends. The CDR3 here is CASMRTDTQYF. The CDR3 DNA reads as TGTGCCAGCATGAGAACAGATACGCAGTATTTT.

This chain connects TRBV5-1 to TRBJ2-2, with D tentatively TRBD2 (7 bases). The CDR3 spans 14 residues. With 7 bases removed from V and 7 bases from J, the gap between germline ends came to 17 bases. Germline values: CDR1 SGHRS, CDR2 YFSETQ. The CDR3 bases are TGCGCCAGCCGGAGACGGGGGGCCGGCGGGGAGCTGTTTTTT. Translating gives CASRRRGAGGELFF. The whole variable domain, remainder taken from reference TRBV5-1 and TRBJ2-2, is KAGVTQTPRYLIKTRGQQVTLSCSPISGHRSVSWYQQTPGQGLQFLFEYFSETQRNKGNFPGRFSGRQFSNSRSEMNVSTLELGDSALYLCASRRRGAGGELFFGEGSRLTVL.

This clone appeared once. This sequence joins TRBV10-2 and TRBJ2-7; 8 positions match TRBD1. The CDR3 is 14 residues long. The junction had 5 bases not matched to a gene; V was cut back by 3 bases and J by 4 bases. Germline assignment: CDR1 WSHSY and CDR2 SAAADI. The DNA for the CDR3 is TGCGCCAGCAGTGAAGCAGGGGGCAGGTACGAGCAGTACTTC. It yields the protein CASSEAGGRYEQYF.

V gene TRBV18 combines with J gene TRBJ2-3; D not certain. V was trimmed by 2 bases and J by 6 bases, leaving 9 bases between them. CDR1 and CDR2 (germline): KGHSH, LQKENI. CDR3 length: 13 amino acids. The CDR3 protein is CASSPGYRDTQYF. The CDR3, as DNA: TGTGCCAGCTCACCAGGGTACCGGGATACGCAGTATTTT.

The chain is built from TRBV3-1 (or the pseudogene TRBV3-2) and TRBJ2-2, with 10 bases identical to TRBD1. This CDR3 has 16 residues. CDR1 and CDR2 from the germline V gene are LGHDT and YNNKEL (reference sequence). After removal of 5 bases from V and 2 bases from J, the junction contained 5 bases not matched to a gene. DNA for the CDR3: TGTGCCAGCAGCGGCCGGGACAGGGGAAACACCGGGGAGCTGTTTTTT. This gives the protein CASSGRDRGNTGELFF.

The chain carries TRBV19 and TRBJ1-6, with D perhaps matching TRBD1 (5 bases). The CDR3 sequence is 14 residues long. Germline V lookup: CDR1 LNHDA, CDR2 SQIVND (reference sequence). V gave up 6 bases and J gave up 0 bases, with 6 bases separating them. CDR3 loop: CASRGTSYNSPLHF. The CDR3 DNA is TGTGCCAGTAGGGGGACCTCCTATAATTCACCCCTCCACTTT. The whole variable domain, filled in from reference TRBV19 and TRBJ1-6, reads DGGITQSPKYLFRKEGQNVTLSCEQNLNHDAMYWYRQDPGQGLRLIYYSQIVNDFQKGDIAEGYSVSREKKESFPLTVTSAQKNPTAFYLCASRGTSYNSPLHFGNGTRLTVT.

This clone was recorded only once. The rearrangement links TRBV5-6 to TRBJ1-6; maybe TRBD1 (6 bases). CDR3 length equals 15 residues. V was shortened by 5 bases and J by 4 bases, with 13 bases between the two germline ends. Germline V CDR1 and CDR2: SGHDT, YYEEEE. The DNA for the CDR3 is TGTGCCAGCAGGATGAGGCAGGGGTATAATTCACCCCTCCACTTT. Translated, it gives CASRMRQGYNSPLHF.

The J gene is TRBJ2-7, the V gene TRBV7-2, with TRBD2 matching over 8 bases. This CDR3 contains 17 residues. Germline trimming cut 8 bases from V and 5 bases from J; bases unmatched to any gene: 20. The V gene's germline CDR1 is SGHTA and CDR2 FQGNSA. CDR3: CASFPRAGGVPHDEQYF. The CDR3 DNA follows: TGTGCCAGCTTCCCGAGGGCGGGAGGAGTTCCCCACGACGAGCAGTACTTC.

This clone is a singleton in its sample. The chain uses TRBV4-1 and TRBJ2-2; TRBD2 matches 10 bases. J lost 1 base, V lost 4 bases, and 3 bases had no gene match. The length of the CDR3 is 16 residues. Germline V gene sequence: CDR1 MGHRA, CDR2 YSYEKL. CDR3 in DNA: TGCGCCAGCAGCCTACCTAGCGGGAGGAACACCGGGGAGCTGTTTTTT. It yields the protein CASSLPSGRNTGELFF.